The sequence of this TCR beta chain was determined in a study of early T cells in non-severe SARS-CoV-2 infection. Study background: Chains were not paired, and sequencing was done on bulk RNA from unsorted whole blood.

Individual cDNA molecules carried attached unique molecular identifiers. TCRdb reanalysed the 5' RACE reads using MiXCR and keeps one entry per CDR3 protein. The table has about 30,000 distinct CDR3 sequences, around 5% seen once. General observations from the study: The study's VDJdb matching favored anti-spike CD8 responses and missed private and CD4 specificities.

At least ten counts were recorded for this clonotype. Its specificity is unknown. Sequencing was done on a sample of whole blood. This TCR derives from an adult who was a healthcare worker with PCR-confirmed SARS-CoV-2 infection or an uninfected control (not recorded which).

The CDR3 sequence: CSARDLTDTQYF. The CDR3, as DNA: TGCAGTGCTAGAGATTTGACGGATACGCAGTATTTT. This chain uses TRBV20-1 with TRBJ2-3; D gene uncertain. The germline V gene encodes CDR1 DFQATT and CDR2 SNEGSKA (reference sequence). The CDR3 consists of 12 residues. V was trimmed by 0 bases and J by 6 bases, leaving 7 bases between them.